The 19 T cell receptor beta chains below were found in one sample sequenced in a study of blood T cell repertoires in COVID-19. Assay: immunoSEQ multiplex PCR; the TCRdb copy retains only in-frame clones and omits some. Altogether some 200,000 clones are present, roughly four fifths being singletons, with the ten largest covering 12%. Sequenced sample: PBMCs or T cells enriched from blood (not recorded which). The receptors were sampled from a man aged 35 to 55 who had recovered from COVID-19.

The chain links TRBV5-4 to TRBJ2-2; tentatively, D is TRBD1 (5 bases). Per germline, CDR1 SGHNT and CDR2 YYREEE (reference sequence). V was pared by 4 bases and J by 0 bases, with 19 bases between. CDR3 size: 18 residues. This chain's CDR3 is CASSPRAALGTNTGELFF. The CDR3 DNA reads TGTGCCAGCAGCCCCAGGGCAGCGCTGGGGACGAACACCGGGGAGCTGTTTTTT. The full variable domain, rest sourced from reference TRBV5-4 and TRBJ2-2, is ETGVTQSPTHLIKTRGQQVTLRCSSQSGHNTVSWYQQALGQGPQFIFQYYREEENGRGNFPPRFSGLQFPNYSSELNVNALELDDSALYLCASSPRAALGTNTGELFFGEGSRLTVL.

The gene calls are TRBV19 and TRBJ2-1; 11 positions agree with TRBD1. Germline CDR1 and CDR2: LNHDA and SQIVND (reference sequence). The V segment lost 6 bases and the J segment 1 base; nucleotides outside the gene matches: 5. The CDR3 runs 16 residues. The CDR3 loop is CASRPGQGASYNEQFF. The CDR3 bases are TGTGCCAGTAGACCTGGACAGGGGGCTTCCTACAATGAGCAGTTCTTC. Full variable domain (remainder filled in from reference TRBV19 and TRBJ2-1): DGGITQSPKYLFRKEGQNVTLSCEQNLNHDAMYWYRQDPGQGLRLIYYSQIVNDFQKGDIAEGYSVSREKKESFPLTVTSAQKNPTAFYLCASRPGQGASYNEQFFGPGTRLTVL.

The chain carries TRBV5-1 and TRBJ2-3; 9 bases agree with TRBD2. Trimming removed 4 bases from V and 5 bases from J; junction bases left unmatched: 5. The CDR3 sequence is 14 residues long. The germline CDR1 and CDR2 sequences are SGHRS and YFSETQ. Written as DNA, the CDR3 is TGCGCCAGCAGCGCCCTAGCGGGAAGAGATACGCAGTATTTT. Protein product: CASSALAGRDTQYF.

This clone has only one observation. This CDR3 reads CASNPGTSGTSSYNEQFF. CDR3 bases: TGTGCCAGCAATCCCGGGACTAGCGGGACCAGCTCCTACAATGAGCAGTTCTTC. V gene TRBV14 combines with J gene TRBJ2-1; 13 nucleotides agree with TRBD2. Germline V gene lookup returns CDR1 SGHDN and CDR2 FVKESK. The length of the CDR3 is 18 residues. The V gene end was trimmed by 7 bases and the J gene end by 0 bases; junction bases not matched to a gene: 9.

The chain has TRBV27 and TRBJ2-6; weak D call: TRBD2 (8 bases). V was cut by 6 bases and J by 1 base, with 22 bases left in between. Germline V CDR1 and CDR2: MNHEY, SMNVEV (reference sequence). The CDR3 runs to 19 residues. Here the CDR3 DNA reads TGTGCCAGCAGATTTCATCCGGGACAGCGGGGGTCTGGGGCCAACGTCCTGACTTTC. Its translation is CASRFHPGQRGSGANVLTF.

The CDR3 is CASSPGQQNTEAFF. The CDR3 nucleotides are TGCGCCAGCAGCCCAGGACAGCAGAACACTGAAGCTTTCTTT. The rearrangement uses TRBV5-1 and TRBJ1-1; a possible D gene is TRBD1 (6 bases). Trimming pared 4 bases from V and 1 base from J, leaving 11 bases between. The CDR3 consists of 14 residues. Germline V CDR1 and CDR2: SGHRS, YFSETQ.

The genes are TRBV6-1 and TRBJ1-2, with no clear D. This CDR3 is built from 16 residues. With 0 bases removed from V and 0 bases from J, the gap between germline ends came to 11 bases. The germline CDR1 and CDR2 sequences are MNHNS and SASEGT. This CDR3 reads CASSEAAASTNYGYTF. CDR3 DNA sequence: TGTGCCAGCAGTGAAGCGGCGGCAAGTACTAACTATGGCTACACCTTC.

This clone came up once. J is TRBJ1-1 and V is TRBV11-2, with 9 positions matching TRBD1. Trimming removed 6 bases from V and 5 bases from J; junction bases left unmatched: 7. The CDR3 contains 14 residues. Germline loops: CDR1 SGHAT, CDR2 FQNNGV. CDR3 in DNA: TGTGCCAGCAGGCTGACAGGGGGGGGGACTGAAGCTTTCTTT. The encoded protein is CASRLTGGGTEAFF.

The V call is TRBV28, the J call TRBJ1-2; D not certain. Germline CDR1 and CDR2: MDHEN and SYDVKM. V was shortened by 5 bases and J by 6 bases, with 16 bases between the two germline ends. The length of the CDR3 is 14 residues. The DNA of the CDR3 is TGTGCCAGCAGTGATCCCGTCCGTGGCCATGGCTACACCTTC. Amino acid sequence: CASSDPVRGHGYTF.

This clone was picked up a small number of times. The gene calls are TRBV19 and TRBJ1-6; possible D gene TRBD1, 5 bases. CDR3 length: 14 amino acids. Trimming removed 6 bases at V and 10 bases at J, with 16 bases between. Per germline, CDR1 LNHDA and CDR2 SQIVND (reference sequence). CDR3 nucleotides: TGTGCCAGTAGATCCGGGGGTCAAGAATCACCCCTCCACTTT. This gives the protein CASRSGGQESPLHF.

This clone came up once. V usage is TRBV6-5 and J usage is TRBJ1-1; no definite D call. This CDR3 region has 14 residues. Trimming cost V 6 bases and J 0 bases, with 11 bases left between them. The germline gives CDR1 MNHEY, CDR2 SVGAGI. The CDR3 nucleotides read TGTGCCAGCAGGCTGAGAAACTTGAACACTGAAGCTTTCTTT. Protein sequence: CASRLRNLNTEAFF.

The chain combines TRBV9 with TRBJ2-1, with 9 bases identical to TRBD1. V lost 4 bases to trimming and J lost 2 bases; unmatched junction nucleotides: 4. Germline loops: CDR1 SGDLS, CDR2 YYNGEE. This CDR3 has 15 residues. CDR3 in amino acids: CASSSRTGAYNEQFF. CDR3 bases: TGTGCCAGCAGCTCGCGGACAGGGGCCTACAATGAGCAGTTCTTC.

CDR3 DNA sequence: TGCAGCGTTGTGGACAGGGACCCTGAAGCTTTCTTT. Its protein product is CSVVDRDPEAFF. The V call is TRBV29-1, the J call TRBJ1-1, with 8 bases identical to TRBD1. This CDR3 region has 12 residues. Germline-derived CDR1 and CDR2 are SQVTM and ANQGSEA. J was trimmed by 6 bases and V by 4 bases; bases with no gene match: 4.

This chain joins TRBV19 and TRBJ1-5; D remains ambiguous. Between the trimmed V and J ends, which lost 7 bases and 7 bases, there was a span of 14 bases. The CDR3 has 13 residues. The germline gives CDR1 LNHDA, CDR2 SQIVND (reference sequence). CDR3 in amino acids: CASNGLTGQPQHF. The CDR3 DNA sequence: TGTGCCAGTAACGGCCTCACGGGGCAGCCCCAGCATTTT.

This clone was detected only once. The CDR3 DNA is TGTGCCAGTAGTTCCGGGACTAGCGGGAGTGGTGAGCAGTTCTTC. Translated: CASSSGTSGSGEQFF. V and J are TRBV19 and TRBJ2-1, with 14 bases lining up with TRBD2. The V gene's germline CDR1 is LNHDA and CDR2 SQIVND (reference sequence). The V gene end was trimmed by 5 bases and the J gene end by 9 bases; junction bases not matched to a gene: 6. The CDR3 loop spans 15 amino acids.

The rearrangement links TRBV18 to TRBJ2-3; TRBD2 aligns across 10 bases. The CDR3 is 17 residues long. Trimming at V came to 0 bases and at J to 0 bases, leaving 3 bases not matched to a gene. The germline V gene has CDR1 KGHSH and CDR2 LQKENI. The CDR3, as DNA: TGTGCCAGCTCACCACCTTCTAGCGGGGGTAGCACAGATACGCAGTATTTT. Translated, it gives CASSPPSSGGSTDTQYF.

The genes are TRBV10-3 and TRBJ2-3; D is unresolved. Germline lookup yields CDR1 ENHRY and CDR2 SYGVKD. The V end was cut by 3 bases, the J end by 0 bases, with 10 bases between. The CDR3 is 15 residues long. The DNA of the CDR3 is TGTGCCATCAGTGACCCGGCGGCCAGCACAGATACGCAGTATTTT. It codes for CAISDPAASTDTQYF.

The V and J genes are TRBV19 and TRBJ1-4, with a possible D match to TRBD1 (5 bases). Germline assignment: CDR1 LNHDA and CDR2 SQIVND (reference sequence). V was trimmed by 8 bases and J by 6 bases, leaving 13 bases between them. This CDR3 is 13 amino acids long. For the CDR3, the DNA is TGTGCCAGTCAGTCCGTAGGGGATGAAAAACTGTTTTTT. Protein sequence: CASQSVGDEKLFF.

This chain joins TRBV28 and TRBJ2-2; 10 positions agree with TRBD2. J lost 9 bases, V lost 6 bases, and 10 bases had no gene match. Per the germline V gene, CDR1 is MDHEN and CDR2 is SYDVKM. There are 15 residues in the CDR3. In DNA, the CDR3 is TGTGCCAGCAGGCCGCTAGCGGGGGCCCCGAGGGAGCTGTTTTTT. Its protein is CASRPLAGAPRELFF.